This is a list of T cell receptor beta chains from one sample in a study of technical replicates of blood from several donors. Data came from immunoSEQ multiplex PCR; TCRdb stores just in-frame clones and leaves some out. The profile covers fewer than 95,000 clones, with approximately 94% appearing a single time and more than 0.2% taken by the ten largest. The sequenced sample was T cells isolated from PBMCs. The receptors originated from a human donor in good health. Both conserved end residues are part of each CDR3. Each record gives: J gene, V gene, clone size, D gene, CDR3 DNA, CDR3 protein. A D gene is named only where the DNA matches it firmly. Clone size appears in some rows only: once, few, many, or a class for an expanded clone.

>TRBJ2-7|TRBV19|-|TRBD2
TGTGCCAGTAGTGGGCTAGCGGGAGAATACGAGCAGTACTTC
CASSGLAGEYEQYF
>TRBJ2-7|TRBV28|-|TRBD2
TGTGCCAGCAGTTCTAGCGGCCTCTCCTACGAGCAGTACTTC
CASSSSGLSYEQYF
>TRBJ2-1|TRBV11-2|-|TRBD2
TGTGCCAGCAGCTTAGCTTACCTCCTAGCGGGACCGCATGGGCAGTTCTTC
CASSLAYLLAGPHGQFF
>TRBJ1-3|TRBV28|-|-
TGTGCCAGCAGCAGTGGGAGGTCTGGAAACACCATATATTTT
CASSSGRSGNTIYF
>TRBJ2-3|TRBV4-1|-|TRBD2
TGCGCCAGCAGCCCACCGGGACTAGTTTCAGATACGCAGTATTTT
CASSPPGLVSDTQYF
>TRBJ2-2|TRBV5-1|-|-
TGCGCCAGCAGCTTATCGCGGTCCCCCGGGGAGCTGTTTTTT
CASSLSRSPGELFF
>TRBJ1-2|TRBV30|-|TRBD1
TGTGCCTGGAGCCTACAGACAGGGGTTCCCCTCTATGGCTACACCTTC
CAWSLQTGVPLYGYTF
>TRBJ2-1|TRBV6-5|-|TRBD2
TGTGCCACTATGCGCGGGGGAAACAATGAGCAGTTCTTC
CATMRGGNNEQFF
>TRBJ1-4|TRBV6-5|-|-
TGTGCCAGCAGCCGAGGGACGCGGGAAATTGAAAAACTGTTTTTT
CASSRGTREIEKLFF
>TRBJ2-3|TRBV28|-|TRBD2
TGTGCCAGCAGTTTAGCGGGAGGGACAGATACGCAGTATTTT
CASSLAGGTDTQYF
>TRBJ1-2|TRBV6-1|-|TRBD1
TGTGCCAGCATGGGACAGGTGTATGGCTACACCTTC
CASMGQVYGYTF
>TRBJ1-1|TRBV7-9|once|-
TGTGCCAGTACCACCGGGGGAGGAACTGAAGCTTTCTTT
CASTTGGGTEAFF
>TRBJ1-5|TRBV28|-|-
TGTGCCAGCAGTTTATTTAGAGATCAGCCCCAGCATTTT
CASSLFRDQPQHF
>TRBJ2-3|TRBV11-3|-|-
TGTGCCAGCAGCCAGGGGACGGGCACAGATACGCAGTATTTT
CASSQGTGTDTQYF
>TRBJ1-2|TRBV28|-|TRBD1
TGTGCCAGCAGCCTAGAGACAGGGATAATACAGAATGGCTACACCTTC
CASSLETGIIQNGYTF
>TRBJ2-3|TRBV6-1|-|TRBD2
TGTGCCAGTGGACCACCGGGGGGGCGGACAGATACGCAGTATTTT
CASGPPGGRTDTQYF
>TRBJ2-1|TRBV5-1|-|-
TGCGCCAGCAGGGCGGGCGCCAACTCCTACAATGAGCAGTTCTTC
CASRAGANSYNEQFF
>TRBJ1-3|TRBV19|once|-
TGTGCCAGTAGCGCGGGGGAGGGACCGGATACTGGAAACACCATATATTTT
CASSAGEGPDTGNTIYF
>TRBJ2-6|TRBV7-9|-|TRBD1
TGTGCCAGCAGCTGGACAGGGGGCTCTGGGGCCAACGTCCTGACTTTC
CASSWTGGSGANVLTF
>TRBJ1-2|TRBV19|once|-
TGTGCCAGTAGTATAGCCCAGGGAAAAGGTGGCTACACCTTC
CASSIAQGKGGYTF
>TRBJ1-2|TRBV5-4|-|-
TGTGCCAGCAGAAGGGACGGAGGGGTTGTGAGGTACACCTTC
CASRRDGGVVRYTF
>TRBJ1-5|TRBV27|-|TRBD1
TGTGCCAGCAGTATCAGGGGGCCGAATCAGCCCCAGCATTTT
CASSIRGPNQPQHF
>TRBJ1-1|TRBV15|-|-
TGTGCCACCAGCTCCGACAGCTTAATGAACACTGAAGCTTTCTTT
CATSSDSLMNTEAFF
>TRBJ1-5|TRBV9|-|TRBD1
TGTGCCAGCAGCGTCACAGGGGAGGGCAATCAGCCCCAGCATTTT
CASSVTGEGNQPQHF
>TRBJ2-1|TRBV6-1|-|-
TGTGCCAGCATTATAACCCAGAATACCTACAATGAGCAGTTCTTC
CASIITQNTYNEQFF